This is a list of T cell receptor beta chains from one sample in a study of identical twins. TCRdb used MiXCR to reprocess the 5' RACE reads, holding one entry per CDR3 protein. The table shows roughly 1.6 million distinct CDR3 sequences, with more than 30% occurring only once. Sequenced material: cord blood. These receptors were obtained from a newborn girl in good health. Both conserved end residues are part of each CDR3. D genes are given only for firm matches. Only some rows state a clone size, as once, few, many or a class for expanded clones.

DNA	CDR3	J	size	D	V
TGTGCCAGTAGCGCAACCGGGGCTACCAGGACTGGCTACACCTTC	CASSATGATRTGYTF	TRBJ1-2	.	.	TRBV19
TGCGCCAGCAGCCCATTACGACAGGGTACGGGGCAAGGTAATGAAAAACTGTTTTTT	CASSPLRQGTGQGNEKLFF	TRBJ1-4	few	TRBD1	TRBV4-1
TGTGCCAGCATATCTAGCGGGGCGACCTACAATGAGCAGTTCTTC	CASISSGATYNEQFF	TRBJ2-1	.	TRBD2	TRBV25-1
TGCAGTGCTAGAGGCTCTAGGTACTTACCCTACGAGCAGTACTTC	CSARGSRYLPYEQYF	TRBJ2-7	many	.	TRBV20-1
TGTGCCAGCAGCCAAGGAGGGTACAGGGGGCACAATCAGCCCCAGCATTTT	CASSQGGYRGHNQPQHF	TRBJ1-5	.	TRBD1	TRBV4-2
TGTGCCAGCAGCCAAGTGCCCGTCTACAATGAGCAGTACTTC	CASSQVPVYNEQYF	TRBJ2-7	.	.	TRBV3-1
TGTGCCACCAGCAGATTCAGGGTGGGGACTGGAAACACCATATATTTT	CATSRFRVGTGNTIYF	TRBJ1-3	once	.	TRBV15
TGTGCCAGCAGTTCCGCGGACAGGAAGGCAGATACGCAGTATTTT	CASSSADRKADTQYF	TRBJ2-3	few	TRBD1	TRBV6-5
TGTGCCAGTGGCGGGGGACCCGGGTTTCCCAATCAGCCCCAGCATTTT	CASGGGPGFPNQPQHF	TRBJ1-5	.	.	TRBV6-5
TGCAGTGCTAGAGATCAGGCCCGGGCGAACACCGGGGAGCTGTTTTTT	CSARDQARANTGELFF	TRBJ2-2	.	.	TRBV20-1
TGCAGCGTTGAAGGACGCCTAGCGGGAGGGAGTTACGAGCAGTACTTC	CSVEGRLAGGSYEQYF	TRBJ2-7	few	TRBD2	TRBV29-1
TGCAGTGCTCAGAGAGGGGCCAAAAACATTCAGTACTTC	CSAQRGAKNIQYF	TRBJ2-4	.	.	TRBV20-1
TGTGCCAGCAGTTCCGGGACTAGAATCCACAATGAGCAGTTCTTC	CASSSGTRIHNEQFF	TRBJ2-1	.	TRBD2	TRBV12-3/TRBV12-4
TGCAGTGCTCGAAGCCCAGCGGGAGGTTCACCCTACGAGCGGTACTTC	CSARSPAGGSPYERYF	TRBJ2-7	.	TRBD2	TRBV20-1
TGTGCCAGCAGCGTGGGACAGGGGAGGACTGAAGCTTTCTTT	CASSVGQGRTEAFF	TRBJ1-1	few	TRBD1	TRBV9
TGTGCCAACGCGGACAGCTCCTACAATGAGCAGTTCTTC	CANADSSYNEQFF	TRBJ2-1	.	.	TRBV2
TGCGCCAGCAGCCCTAACGGGGGGGTCTACGAGCAGTACTTC	CASSPNGGVYEQYF	TRBJ2-7	.	TRBD2	TRBV5-1
TGTGCCAGCAGCGTAGGGCCCGCGGGACACATCTACGAGCCGTACTTC	CASSVGPAGHIYEPYF	TRBJ2-7	.	.	TRBV9
TGTGCCAGCAGCTTAGATTCGAGGGGTAGTTGGAATGAGCAGTTCTTC	CASSLDSRGSWNEQFF	TRBJ2-1	few	.	TRBV7-9
TGTGCCAGCAGTTTTTTCGTTGGGAGTAGCGGGAAGGCAGATACGCAGTATTTT	CASSFFVGSSGKADTQYF	TRBJ2-3	.	TRBD2	TRBV28
TGTGCCACCAGTGAAAGGGCCAGCGTGGGGGCAGATACGCAGTATTTT	CATSERASVGADTQYF	TRBJ2-3	.	.	TRBV24-1
TGCGCCAGCAGTGAGTCGATGGAGAGCTCCTATAATTCACCCCTCCACTTT	CASSESMESSYNSPLHF	TRBJ1-6	.	.	TRBV10-2
TGTGCCAGCAGCCCCGGGTCCGTAGATACGCAGTATTTT	CASSPGSVDTQYF	TRBJ2-3	.	.	TRBV7-2
TGTGCCAGCGGGGAAGTGGGGGATACGCAGTATTTT	CASGEVGDTQYF	TRBJ2-3	few	.	TRBV6-1
TGTGCCAGCAGCACTAGCGGGGGGGATCCCTACGAGCAGTACTTC	CASSTSGGDPYEQYF	TRBJ2-7	.	TRBD2	TRBV9
TGCAGCGTGGTTCAAGCGGGGGTTACAGATGAGCAGTTCTTC	CSVVQAGVTDEQFF	TRBJ2-1	many	TRBD2	TRBV29-1
TGTGCCAGCAGCTTAGGGGGGTACTCCAATGAAAAACTGTTTTTT	CASSLGGYSNEKLFF	TRBJ1-4	.	.	TRBV7-2
TGTGCCAGCAGCTTAACCACAGGGGGCGCAGAGACCCAGTACTTC	CASSLTTGGAETQYF	TRBJ2-5	.	TRBD1	TRBV11-1
TGCAGTGCTAGTGGCGGGGGCATAAACTCCTACGAGCAGTACTTC	CSASGGGINSYEQYF	TRBJ2-7	few	.	TRBV20-1
TGCGCCAGCAGCTCCCTAGGGGAGCCCTACAATGAGCAGTTCTTC	CASSSLGEPYNEQFF	TRBJ2-1	many	.	TRBV5-1
TGTGCCAGCAGTTTAGGTCAATACTATGAGCAGTTCTTC	CASSLGQYYEQFF	TRBJ2-1	.	.	TRBV12-3/TRBV12-4
TGCAGCGTTGGACAGGGGGCCATTCAGTACTTC	CSVGQGAIQYF	TRBJ2-4	few	TRBD1	TRBV29-1
TGTGCCAGCAGCCCCAGACTAGCGGGAATGTTTCGCGAGCAGTACTTC	CASSPRLAGMFREQYF	TRBJ2-7	few	TRBD2	TRBV7-8
TGTGCCAGCAGCTTGTTCGCCCCTTTGGCGGGGGGCACAGATGCGCAGTATTTT	CASSLFAPLAGGTDAQYF	TRBJ2-3	.	TRBD2	TRBV5-8
TGCGCCAGCAGCTTGGACGGGGGCGCTACTGAAGCTTTCTTT	CASSLDGGATEAFF	TRBJ1-1	.	.	TRBV5-1
TGTGCCAGCAGCAGGGAACTCCTCTACAATGAGCAGTTCTTC	CASSRELLYNEQFF	TRBJ2-1	.	.	TRBV27
TGCAGTGCTAGTACCCCTTATACGACCTACGAGCAGTACTTC	CSASTPYTTYEQYF	TRBJ2-7	few	.	TRBV20-1
TGTGCCAGCTCACCATCGACAGGGGACTATGGCTACACCTTC	CASSPSTGDYGYTF	TRBJ1-2	.	TRBD1	TRBV18
TGCAGTGCTAGCAGGGCGGGACCCAGTGGTGAGCAGTTCTTC	CSASRAGPSGEQFF	TRBJ2-1	.	.	TRBV20-1
TGTGCCAGCAAATCCGCTGCTCAGCCCCAGCATTTT	CASKSAAQPQHF	TRBJ1-5	few	.	TRBV6-1
TGTGCCACCAGTGAGGCCGGGACAGGGAACACCGGGGAGCTGTTTTTT	CATSEAGTGNTGELFF	TRBJ2-2	few	TRBD1	TRBV24-1
TGCAGCGTTATGGGCGGGGCCAATGAGCAGTTCTTC	CSVMGGANEQFF	TRBJ2-1	few	.	TRBV29-1
TGTGCCAGTAGTATCAGTCTAGCGGCCTACAATGAGCAGTTCTTC	CASSISLAAYNEQFF	TRBJ2-1	.	TRBD2	TRBV19
TGTGCCAGCAGTTTTTTGGTGAGGGGGCACAATGAGCAGTTCTTC	CASSFLVRGHNEQFF	TRBJ2-1	.	TRBD1	TRBV28
TGTGCCAGCAGAGCCGGGACAAACTACAATGAGCAGTTCTTC	CASRAGTNYNEQFF	TRBJ2-1	few	.	TRBV6-1
TGCAGTGCTAGAAGCTATCCAACCTACGAGCAGTACTTC	CSARSYPTYEQYF	TRBJ2-7	few	.	TRBV20-1
TGCAGTGCTAGAGATCGGAAACGTTGGACTAGCGTCCCCACCCGACCAAGCACAGATACGCAGTATTTT	CSARDRKRWTSVPTRPSTDTQYF	TRBJ2-3	few	TRBD2	TRBV20-1
TGTGCCAGCAGCGTCCTAGGGAGCACAGATACGCAGTATTTT	CASSVLGSTDTQYF	TRBJ2-3	.	.	TRBV9
TGTGCCAGCAAGGGCGGCACTGAAGCTTTCTTT	CASKGGTEAFF	TRBJ1-1	many	.	TRBV28